The 9 T cell receptor beta chains reported below all come from one sample, sequenced in a study of T cell responses to AZD1222 COVID-19 vaccine. Some clones are missing from TCRdb's copy, which holds only in-frame ones; the method was immunoSEQ multiplex PCR. The sample has 150,000 to 200,000 clones, 70% to 90% seen once. The source material was peripheral blood, sampled on day 0 of AZD1222 vaccination. These receptors all come from an adult in good health.

V gene TRBV9 combines with J gene TRBJ1-2; D gene uncertain. CDR1 SGDLS and CDR2 YYNGEE come from the germline V gene. Trimming left V 0 bases short and J 0 bases short, with 12 bases between. The CDR3 loop spans 16 amino acids. CDR3 DNA: TGTGCCAGCAGCGTAGGAATTACAGCCCCTAACTATGGCTACACCTTC. This translates into CASSVGITAPNYGYTF.

This chain joins TRBV4-3 and TRBJ1-1, with a tentative D call TRBD1 (6 bases). Trimming removed 4 bases from V and 4 bases from J, with 10 bases in between. Per the germline V gene, CDR1 is LGHNA and CDR2 is YSLEER. CDR3 length: 13 residues. CDR3 nucleotides: TGCGCCAGCAGCCCCACAGGGATCACTGAAGCTTTCTTT. Amino acids: CASSPTGITEAFF.

The rearrangement joins TRBV18 to TRBJ1-1; 10 bases line up with TRBD1. This CDR3 is 17 amino acids long. Trimming took 2 bases from V and 5 from J; bases not matched to a gene: 11. Germline V gene sequence: CDR1 KGHSH, CDR2 LQKENI. Written as DNA, the CDR3 is TGTGCCAGCTCACCAGGAATTCCAGGACAGGGGGATACTGAAGCTTTCTTT. This translates into CASSPGIPGQGDTEAFF.

This chain uses TRBV10-3 with TRBJ2-1, with TRBD2 as a possible D gene (6 bases). V lost 0 bases, J lost 4 bases, and 10 bases lay in between. CDR3 length: 15 residues. From germline, CDR1 is ENHRY and CDR2 SYGVKD. The CDR3 coding sequence is TGTGCCATCAGTGAGTCTAGCGGCACATACAATGAGCAGTTCTTC. The encoded protein is CAISESSGTYNEQFF.

The chain employs TRBV29-1 and TRBJ2-7, with D perhaps matching TRBD1 (5 bases). Germline CDR1 and CDR2: SQVTM and ANQGSEA. The CDR3 extends over 12 amino acids. Trimming removed 4 bases at V and 2 bases at J, with 9 bases between. The CDR3 region is CSVATAPYEQYF. Here the CDR3 DNA reads TGCAGCGTTGCGACAGCTCCCTACGAGCAGTACTTC.

The V and J genes are TRBV6-5 and TRBJ2-1, with 7 bases that match TRBD1. This CDR3 is 16 amino acids long. V trimming: 2 bases; J trimming: 0 bases; junction bases outside the gene matches: 4. The germline gives CDR1 MNHEY, CDR2 SVGAGI. This chain's CDR3 is CASSYKGDSSYNEQFF. For the CDR3, the DNA is TGTGCCAGCAGTTACAAAGGGGACAGCTCCTACAATGAGCAGTTCTTC.

The chain is built from TRBV7-8 and TRBJ2-7, with D possibly TRBD2 on 6 matching bases. V dropped 2 bases and J dropped 3 bases, with 14 bases sitting between them. The CDR3 length is 15 residues. Germline assignment: CDR1 SGHVS and CDR2 FQNEAQ. The CDR3: CASSLWGVAGYEQYF. CDR3 DNA sequence: TGTGCCAGCAGCTTATGGGGGGTAGCCGGCTACGAGCAGTACTTC.

This clone was seen more than once but under ten times. The genes are TRBV5-1 and TRBJ2-1, with D uncertain. This CDR3 contains 13 residues. V lost 0 bases to trimming and J lost 6 bases, with 7 bases between them. Germline lookup yields CDR1 SGHRS and CDR2 YFSETQ. The CDR3 nucleotides read TGCGCCAGCAGCTTGGTAGGCATCAATGAGCAGTTCTTC. As protein: CASSLVGINEQFF.

The chain employs TRBV7-2 and TRBJ2-3; 10 nucleotides align to TRBD2. V lost 5 bases to trimming and J lost 1 base; unmatched junction nucleotides: 9. CDR1 and CDR2 (germline): SGHTA, FQGNSA. The CDR3 is made up of 17 amino acids. The CDR3 DNA sequence: TGTGCCAGCAGCCTTCAGTGGACTAGCGGAGGCACAGATACGCAGTATTTT. This encodes CASSLQWTSGGTDTQYF.